This T cell receptor beta chain emerged from a study of vaccination and CD4 T cells after COVID-19. As for the study in general: There were six male and four female convalescents, and two of them were Hispanic. Cellular stimulation was performed using overlapping spike peptides derived from SARS-CoV-2, HCoV-NL63, HCoV-OC43 and HCoV-229E. A median of 101 days (range 35 to 161) separated diagnosis from post-COVID sampling.

CDR1 and CDR2 (germline): MGHDK, SYGVNS. CDR3 length: 11 residues. Deletions cut 0 bases from V and 15 bases from J, with 6 bases between. About this clonotype itself: Its specificity is unknown.

Treatment reported: approximately 9-day PBMC culture with coronavirus spike peptide pools or control peptides (ViraFEST assay). Culture of about 1.8 million PBMCs per well took place with about 9.8 IU/ml IL-2 and 8 to 10 ug/ml peptide pools. Sequencing of DNA taken from cultured CD4+ T cells relied on the Oncomine TCR Beta short-read assay. TCRdb ran MiXCR on the PCR reads and lists one entry per CDR3 protein. The data show 8,500 to 9,500 distinct CDR3 sequences, around 69% seen once. The chain carries TRBV25-1 and TRBJ1-6; D is unresolved. This TCR was recovered from a human donor who had recovered from COVID-19. The sample was CD4+ T cells from blood, cultured in vitro. The CDR3 DNA is TGTGCCAGCAGTGAATACGGAGACCTCCACTTT. It translates to CASSEYGDLHF.